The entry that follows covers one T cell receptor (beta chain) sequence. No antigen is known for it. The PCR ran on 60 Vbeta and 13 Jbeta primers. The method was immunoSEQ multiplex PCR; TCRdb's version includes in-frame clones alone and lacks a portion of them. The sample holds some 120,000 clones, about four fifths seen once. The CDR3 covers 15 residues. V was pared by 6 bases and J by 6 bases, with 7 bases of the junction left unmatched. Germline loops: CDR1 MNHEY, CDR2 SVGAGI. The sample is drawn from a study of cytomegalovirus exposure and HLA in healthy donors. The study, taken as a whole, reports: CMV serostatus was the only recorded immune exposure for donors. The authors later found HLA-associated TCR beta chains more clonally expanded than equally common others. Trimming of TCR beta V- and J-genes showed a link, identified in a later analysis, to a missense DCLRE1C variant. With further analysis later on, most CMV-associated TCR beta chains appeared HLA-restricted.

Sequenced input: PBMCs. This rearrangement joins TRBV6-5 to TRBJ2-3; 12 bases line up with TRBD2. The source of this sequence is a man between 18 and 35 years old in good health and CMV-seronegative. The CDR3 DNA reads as TGTGCCAGCAGCCGAGACGGGACTAGCGGGGATACGCAGTATTTT. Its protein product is CASSRDGTSGDTQYF.